The next 4 T cell receptor beta chains were all read from a single sample in a study of cytomegalovirus exposure and HLA in healthy donors. 60 Vbeta and 13 Jbeta primers were used in PCR. Profiling relied on immunoSEQ multiplex PCR, and the TCRdb table lists in-frame clones only, not all of them. This table holds roughly 130,000 clones, about four fifths found once. Sample: PBMCs. The receptors here all came from a woman between 35 and 50 years old in good health and CMV-seronegative.

The chain couples TRBV28 to TRBJ2-4; possible D gene TRBD2, 6 bases. CDR1 and CDR2 from the germline V gene are MDHEN and SYDVKM. The CDR3 extends over 19 amino acids. V was clipped by 3 bases and J by 0 bases, with 21 bases between them. CDR3 nucleotides: TGTGCCAGCAGTTTTTTGTGGGAACAGTCGGGACTAGCCAAAAACATTCAGTACTTC. Its translation is CASSFLWEQSGLAKNIQYF.

The J gene is TRBJ1-1, the V gene TRBV6-1, with TRBD1 as a possible D gene (5 bases). The CDR3 is made up of 14 amino acids. Trimming removed 6 bases from V and 3 bases from J, with 14 bases in between. Germline V gene lookup returns CDR1 MNHNS and CDR2 SASEGT. The CDR3 DNA sequence: TGTGCCAGCAGGGACACCAACTTAGACACTGAAGCTTTCTTT. This encodes CASRDTNLDTEAFF.

CDR3 in DNA: TGTGCCAGCAGTCCGGACCCCGACAGGTGGAGCTCCTACGAGCAGTACTTC. Translation gives CASSPDPDRWSSYEQYF. V is TRBV27 and J is TRBJ2-7, with D maybe TRBD1 (6 bases). There are 17 residues in the CDR3. Germline CDR1 reads MNHEY; CDR2 reads SMNVEV (reference sequence). The V gene lost 5 bases and the J gene lost 0 bases, with 20 bases spanning the gap.

The chain carries TRBV6-6 and TRBJ1-2, with a tentative D call TRBD1 (5 bases). The CDR3 length is 13 residues. The V gene's germline CDR1 is MNHNY and CDR2 SVGAGI (reference sequence). Trimming took off 2 bases at V and 1 base at J, with 5 bases between the two ends. The CDR3 DNA sequence: TGTGCCAGCAGTTACGACAGTAACTATGGCTACACCTTC. Translated: CASSYDSNYGYTF.